These 17 T cell receptor beta chains share one sample of origin, sequenced in a study of T cells in Graves' hyperthyroidism and ophthalmopathy. TCR beta CDR3 sequences were amplified from RNA transcripts. RT-PCR in the first round (using the HTBI primer set) targeted the TCR CDR3. One entry per CDR3 protein, called by TCRdb with MiXCR from the multiplex PCR reads. Of roughly 400,000 distinct CDR3 sequences listed, about 14% are singletons. Sequencing was carried out using blood. Every receptor here comes from a man in his fifties with Graves' ophthalmopathy.

This clonotype was seen many times. This chain uses TRBV20-1 with TRBJ2-3; TRBD2 matches 7 bases. This CDR3 is built from 16 residues. The germline CDR1 and CDR2 sequences are DFQATT and SNEGSKA (reference sequence). V was pared by 0 bases and J by 2 bases, with 8 bases of the junction left unmatched. The CDR3 DNA follows: TGCAGTGCTAGAGATTCTTGGACTAGGTACACAGATACGCAGTATTTT. This codes for CSARDSWTRYTDTQYF.

This clonotype was recorded a few times. The chain carries TRBV29-1 and TRBJ2-5; 7 bases agree with TRBD2. This CDR3 has 14 amino acids. The germline V gene has CDR1 SQVTM and CDR2 ANQGSEA. V gave up 7 bases and J gave up 5 bases; unmatched junction bases: 13. CDR3 sequence: CSGKRDPPRETQYF. CDR3 nucleotides: TGCAGCGGAAAGCGGGACCCCCCACGGGAGACCCAGTACTTC.

This clonotype was seen a few times. The chain is built from TRBV19 and TRBJ2-7, with D perhaps matching TRBD2 (5 bases). Germline V gives CDR1 LNHDA, CDR2 SQIVND (reference sequence). V lost 3 bases to trimming and J lost 2 bases, with 5 bases between them. The CDR3 has 12 amino acids. CDR3 bases: TGTGCCAGTAGTATCGGGACCTACGAGCAGTACTTC. Encoded protein: CASSIGTYEQYF.

J is TRBJ2-1 and V is TRBV9; 7 bases map to TRBD2. The germline V gene has CDR1 SGDLS and CDR2 YYNGEE. This CDR3 spans 14 amino acids. V was clipped by 3 bases and J by 11 bases; unmatched bases: 11. The CDR3 protein is CASSAGSGPLKQFF. The CDR3 DNA follows: TGTGCCAGCAGCGCAGGTAGCGGGCCCCTTAAGCAGTTCTTC.

This chain connects TRBV19 to TRBJ1-2; possibly TRBD1 for D (6 bases). This CDR3 region has 16 residues. Trimming shortened V by 4 bases and J by 4 bases, and 19 bases separated the two germline ends. CDR1 and CDR2 from the germline V gene are LNHDA and SQIVND (reference sequence). This chain's CDR3 is CASSRPEGGPAYGYTF. The CDR3 DNA reads as TGTGCCAGTAGTAGGCCCGAGGGGGGGCCCGCCTATGGCTACACCTTC.

The table lists this clonotype with many counts. The J gene is TRBJ1-1, the V gene TRBV12-3 or TRBV12-4; D is ambiguous. The CDR3 consists of 13 residues. Trimming removed 5 bases at V and 0 bases at J, with 7 bases between. CDR3 residues: CASSLQMNTEAFF. In nucleotides, the CDR3 is TGTGCCAGCAGTCTACAAATGAACACTGAAGCTTTCTTT.

In its sample, this clonotype was seen many times. V usage is TRBV7-9 and J usage is TRBJ2-3, with TRBD2 matching 7 bases. The CDR3 runs to 15 residues. CDR1 is SEHNR and CDR2 is FQNEAQ in the germline V gene (reference sequence). V was clipped by 7 bases and J by 3 bases; unmatched bases: 10. CDR3 nucleotides: TGTGCCAGCAACAATGCGGGAGTTGGTACAGATACGCAGTATTTT. Translated, it gives CASNNAGVGTDTQYF.

This chain uses TRBV9 with TRBJ2-4; D might be TRBD2 (7 bases). The CDR3 has 15 residues. Trimming left V 5 bases short and J 1 base short, with 13 bases between. Germline CDR1 and CDR2: SGDLS and YYNGEE. CDR3 loop: CASSEGGGAKNIQYF. As DNA, the CDR3 is TGTGCCAGCAGTGAGGGGGGGGGGGCCAAAAACATTCAGTACTTC. Combining the CDR3 with reference TRBV9 and TRBJ2-4 gives the whole variable domain DSGVTQTPKHLITATGQRVTLRCSPRSGDLSVYWYQQSLDQGLQFLIQYYNGEERAKGNILERFSAQQFPDLHSELNLSSLELGDSALYFCASSEGGGAKNIQYFGAGTRLSVL.

Ten or more counts support this clonotype. V and J are TRBV11-2 and TRBJ1-6; weak D call: TRBD1 (6 bases). The CDR3 is 14 residues long. Germline loops: CDR1 SGHAT, CDR2 FQNNGV. V dropped 2 bases and J dropped 10 bases, with 12 bases sitting between them. For the CDR3, the DNA is TGTGCCAGCAGCTTAAAAGGGGGAAGATCACCCCTCCACTTT. Amino acid sequence: CASSLKGGRSPLHF.

The chain has TRBV7-9 and TRBJ1-1; D unresolved. Germline-derived CDR1 and CDR2 are SEHNR and FQNEAQ (reference sequence). The CDR3 has 13 residues. V was shortened by 2 bases and J by 11 bases, with 15 bases between the two germline ends. This CDR3 is CASSLRTEHKAFF. The DNA for the CDR3 is TGTGCCAGCAGCTTAAGGACGGAACACAAGGCTTTCTTT.

This clonotype was observed at least ten times. The V and J genes are TRBV10-2 and TRBJ2-7; D unclear. Deletions cut 2 bases from V and 5 bases from J, with 19 bases between. This CDR3 contains 16 residues. The germline V gene has CDR1 WSHSY and CDR2 SAAADI. The CDR3 DNA sequence: TGCGCCAGCAGTGAGAAGGAGAGGACCATCAAGGACGAGCAGTACTTC. Translating gives CASSEKERTIKDEQYF.

This clonotype has ten or more counts. The chain combines TRBV20-1 with TRBJ2-6, with D possibly being TRBD2 (7 bases). V shed 0 bases and J shed 4 bases, with 13 bases lying between them. CDR3 size: 16 residues. Germline CDR1 reads DFQATT; CDR2 reads SNEGSKA (reference sequence). CDR3: CSAREVAGAGANVLTF. The CDR3 DNA follows: TGCAGTGCTAGAGAGGTGGCGGGGGCCGGGGCCAACGTCCTGACTTTC.

This clonotype was counted ten times or more. The chain combines TRBV7-9 with TRBJ1-6, with D possibly being TRBD1 (5 bases). V lost 5 bases and J lost 8, with 13 bases in between. This CDR3 is 14 amino acids long. Germline lookup yields CDR1 SEHNR and CDR2 FQNEAQ (reference sequence). CDR3 protein: CASSPGADDSPLHF. The DNA of the CDR3 is TGTGCCAGCAGCCCCGGGGCTGACGATTCACCCCTCCACTTT. The variable domain in full, completed from reference TRBV7-9 and TRBJ1-6, reads DTGVSQNPRHKITKRGQNVTFRCDPISEHNRLYWYRQTLGQGPEFLTYFQNEAQLEKSRLLSDRFSAERPKGSFSTLEIQRTEQGDSAMYLCASSPGADDSPLHFGNGTRLTVT.

This clonotype was counted a few times. The rearrangement uses TRBV7-6 and TRBJ2-5; D unresolved. Germline V gene lookup returns CDR1 SGHVS and CDR2 FNYEAQ. Trimming pared 5 bases from V and 7 bases from J, leaving 23 bases between. This CDR3 region has 16 residues. CDR3: CASSPPSTPTYVTQYF. For the CDR3, the DNA is TGTGCCAGCAGCCCGCCGTCCACGCCAACGTATGTGACCCAGTACTTC.

This chain uses TRBV14 with TRBJ1-2; tentative D call: TRBD1 (6 bases). Trimming left V 3 bases short and J 5 bases short, with 16 bases between. Germline V lookup: CDR1 SGHDN, CDR2 FVKESK. The CDR3 extends over 15 amino acids. CDR3 protein: CASSHVAQGKYGYTF. The CDR3 DNA follows: TGTGCCAGCAGCCATGTGGCGCAGGGGAAGTATGGCTACACCTTC.

This clonotype was seen ten or more times. The J gene is TRBJ2-7, the V gene TRBV7-2; D gene unclear. Germline loops: CDR1 SGHTA, CDR2 FQGNSA. The CDR3 contains 12 residues. V lost 4 bases, J lost 0 bases, and 4 bases lay in between. The CDR3 DNA reads TGTGCCAGCAGCTCAATCTCCTACGAGCAGTACTTC. This encodes CASSSISYEQYF. Using reference TRBV7-2 and TRBJ2-7 for the parts outside the CDR3, the full variable domain is GAGVSQSPSNKVTEKGKDVELRCDPISGHTALYWYRQSLGQGLEFLIYFQGNSAPDKSGLPSDRFSAERTGGSVSTLTIQRTQQEDSAVYLCASSSISYEQYFGPGTRLTVT.

The rearrangement uses TRBV6-1 and TRBJ2-7; 7 bases are shared with TRBD1. Unmatched junction bases numbered 12, after V lost 8 bases and J lost 2 bases. The CDR3 length is 15 residues. Germline CDR1 MNHNS, CDR2 SASEGT. For the CDR3, the DNA is TGTGCCAGCGGTATAAGGGATCAGGGGGCCTACGAGCAGTACTTC. Translating gives CASGIRDQGAYEQYF.